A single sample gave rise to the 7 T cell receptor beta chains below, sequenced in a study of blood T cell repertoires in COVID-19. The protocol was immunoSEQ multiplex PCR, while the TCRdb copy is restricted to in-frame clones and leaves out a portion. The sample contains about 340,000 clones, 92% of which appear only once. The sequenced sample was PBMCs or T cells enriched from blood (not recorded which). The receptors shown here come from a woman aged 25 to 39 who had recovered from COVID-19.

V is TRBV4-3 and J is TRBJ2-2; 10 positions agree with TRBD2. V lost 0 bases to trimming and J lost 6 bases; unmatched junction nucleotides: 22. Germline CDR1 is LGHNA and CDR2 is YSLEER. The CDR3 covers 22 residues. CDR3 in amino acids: CASSQDLRLAVGVAGGSGELFF. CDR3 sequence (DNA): TGCGCCAGCAGCCAAGATTTAAGGTTAGCGGTCGGAGTAGCGGGAGGATCCGGGGAGCTGTTTTTT.

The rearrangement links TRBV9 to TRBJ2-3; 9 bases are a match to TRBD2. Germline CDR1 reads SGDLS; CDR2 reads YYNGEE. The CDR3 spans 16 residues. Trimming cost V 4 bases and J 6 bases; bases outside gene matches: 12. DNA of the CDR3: TGTGCCAGCAGCTCGCGACTAGCGGATTTCGGTGATACGCAGTATTTT. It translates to CASSSRLADFGDTQYF. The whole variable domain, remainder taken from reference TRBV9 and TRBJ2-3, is DSGVTQTPKHLITATGQRVTLRCSPRSGDLSVYWYQQSLDQGLQFLIQYYNGEERAKGNILERFSAQQFPDLHSELNLSSLELGDSALYFCASSSRLADFGDTQYFGPGTRLTVL.

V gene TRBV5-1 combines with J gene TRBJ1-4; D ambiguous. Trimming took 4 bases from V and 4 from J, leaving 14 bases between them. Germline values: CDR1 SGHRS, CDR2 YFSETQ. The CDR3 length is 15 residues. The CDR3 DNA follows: TGCGCCAGCAGCCAGGCCGGAGGGAGTAATGAAAAACTGTTTTTT. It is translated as CASSQAGGSNEKLFF.

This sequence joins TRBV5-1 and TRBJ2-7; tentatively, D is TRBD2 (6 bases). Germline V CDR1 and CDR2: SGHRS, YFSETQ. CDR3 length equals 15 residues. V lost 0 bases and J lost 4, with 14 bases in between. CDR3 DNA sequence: TGCGCCAGCAGCTTGGCCGGGGAGGCCATATACGAGCAGTACTTC. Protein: CASSLAGEAIYEQYF.

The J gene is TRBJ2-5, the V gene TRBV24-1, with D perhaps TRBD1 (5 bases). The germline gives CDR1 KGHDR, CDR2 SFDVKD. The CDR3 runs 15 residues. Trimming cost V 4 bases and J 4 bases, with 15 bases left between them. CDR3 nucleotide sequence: TGTGCCACCAGTGACTCGACAGTTTCTGGAGAGACCCAGTACTTC. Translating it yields CATSDSTVSGETQYF.

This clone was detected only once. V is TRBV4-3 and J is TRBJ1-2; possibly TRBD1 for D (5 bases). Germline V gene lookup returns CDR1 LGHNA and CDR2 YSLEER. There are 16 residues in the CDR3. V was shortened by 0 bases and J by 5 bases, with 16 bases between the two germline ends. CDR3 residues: CASSQELSGLNYGYTF. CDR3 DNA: TGCGCCAGCAGCCAAGAGCTTTCAGGGCTCAATTATGGCTACACCTTC.

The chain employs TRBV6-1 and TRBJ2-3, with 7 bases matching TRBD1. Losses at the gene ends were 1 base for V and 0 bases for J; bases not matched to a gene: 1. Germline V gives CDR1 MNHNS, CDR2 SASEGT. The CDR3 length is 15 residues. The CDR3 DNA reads TGTGCCAGCAGTGAAGTCAGGGGGAGCACAGATACGCAGTATTTT. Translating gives CASSEVRGSTDTQYF.